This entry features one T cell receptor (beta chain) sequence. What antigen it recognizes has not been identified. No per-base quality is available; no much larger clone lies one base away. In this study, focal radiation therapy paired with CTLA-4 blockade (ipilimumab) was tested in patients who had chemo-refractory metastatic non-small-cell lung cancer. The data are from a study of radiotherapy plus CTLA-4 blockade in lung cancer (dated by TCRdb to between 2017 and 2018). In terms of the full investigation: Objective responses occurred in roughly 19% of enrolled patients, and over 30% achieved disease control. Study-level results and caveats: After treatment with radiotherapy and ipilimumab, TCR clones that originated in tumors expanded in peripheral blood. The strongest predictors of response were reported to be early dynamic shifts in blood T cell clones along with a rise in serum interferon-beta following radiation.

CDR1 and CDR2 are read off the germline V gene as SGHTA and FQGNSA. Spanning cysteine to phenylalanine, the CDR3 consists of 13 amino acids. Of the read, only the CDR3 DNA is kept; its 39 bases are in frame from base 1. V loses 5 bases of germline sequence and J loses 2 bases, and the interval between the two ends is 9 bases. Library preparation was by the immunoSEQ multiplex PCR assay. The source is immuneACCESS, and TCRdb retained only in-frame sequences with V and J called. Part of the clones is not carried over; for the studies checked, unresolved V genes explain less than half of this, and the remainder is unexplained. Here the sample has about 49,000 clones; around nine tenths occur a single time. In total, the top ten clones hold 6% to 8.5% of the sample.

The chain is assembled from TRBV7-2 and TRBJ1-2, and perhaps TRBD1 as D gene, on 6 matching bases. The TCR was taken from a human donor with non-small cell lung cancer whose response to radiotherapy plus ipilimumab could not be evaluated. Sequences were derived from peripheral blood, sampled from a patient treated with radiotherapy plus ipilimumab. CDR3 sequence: CASSERGNYGYTF. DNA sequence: TGTGCCAGCAGCGAGAGGGGGAACTATGGCTACACCTTC.